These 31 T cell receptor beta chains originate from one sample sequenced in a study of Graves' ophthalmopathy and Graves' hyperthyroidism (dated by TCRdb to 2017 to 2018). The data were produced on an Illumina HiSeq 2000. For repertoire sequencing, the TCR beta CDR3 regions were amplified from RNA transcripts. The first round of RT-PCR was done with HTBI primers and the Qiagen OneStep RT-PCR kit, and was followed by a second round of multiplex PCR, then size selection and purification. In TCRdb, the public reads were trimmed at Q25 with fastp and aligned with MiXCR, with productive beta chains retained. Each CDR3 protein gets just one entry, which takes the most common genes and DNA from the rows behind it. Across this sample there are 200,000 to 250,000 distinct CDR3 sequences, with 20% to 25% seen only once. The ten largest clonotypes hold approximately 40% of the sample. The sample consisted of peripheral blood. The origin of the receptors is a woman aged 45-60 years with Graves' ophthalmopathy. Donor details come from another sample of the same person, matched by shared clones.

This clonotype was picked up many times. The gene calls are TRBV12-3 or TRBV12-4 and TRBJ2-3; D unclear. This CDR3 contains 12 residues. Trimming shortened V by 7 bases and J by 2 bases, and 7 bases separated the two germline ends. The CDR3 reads CASTADTDTQYF. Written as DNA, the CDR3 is TGTGCCAGCACCGCGGACACAGATACGCAGTATTTT.

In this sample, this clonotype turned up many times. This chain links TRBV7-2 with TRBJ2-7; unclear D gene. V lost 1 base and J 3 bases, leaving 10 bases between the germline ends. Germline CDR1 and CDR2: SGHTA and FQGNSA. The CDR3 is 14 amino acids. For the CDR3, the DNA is TGTGCCAGCAGCTTAGTTATAGGCAGCTACGAGCAGTACTTC. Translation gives CASSLVIGSYEQYF.

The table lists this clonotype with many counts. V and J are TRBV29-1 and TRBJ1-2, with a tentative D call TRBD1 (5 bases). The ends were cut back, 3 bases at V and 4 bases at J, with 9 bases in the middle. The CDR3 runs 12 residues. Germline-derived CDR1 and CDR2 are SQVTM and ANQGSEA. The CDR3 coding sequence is TGCAGCGTTGAGGGGCAGAGCTATGGCTACACCTTC. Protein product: CSVEGQSYGYTF.

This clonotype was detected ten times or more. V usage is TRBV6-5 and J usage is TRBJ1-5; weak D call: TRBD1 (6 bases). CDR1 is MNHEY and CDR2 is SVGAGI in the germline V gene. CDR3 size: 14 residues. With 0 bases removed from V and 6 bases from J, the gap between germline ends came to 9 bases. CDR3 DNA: TGTGCCAGCAGTTACTCGGGGGGCATTCAGCCCCAGCATTTT. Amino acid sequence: CASSYSGGIQPQHF.

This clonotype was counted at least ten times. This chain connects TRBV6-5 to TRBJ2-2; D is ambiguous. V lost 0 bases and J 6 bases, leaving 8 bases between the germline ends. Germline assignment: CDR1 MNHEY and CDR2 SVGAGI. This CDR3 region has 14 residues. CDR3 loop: CASSYSNLAGELFF. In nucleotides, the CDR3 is TGTGCCAGCAGTTACTCGAATCTGGCCGGGGAGCTGTTTTTT.

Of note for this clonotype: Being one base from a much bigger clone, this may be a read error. Here the CDR3 reads CASNPEQGGVGNQPQHF. The CDR3 DNA reads as TGTGCCAGCAATCCCGAACAGGGTGGAGTTGGCAATCAGCCCCAGCATTTT. This sequence joins TRBV2 and TRBJ1-5, with D possibly being TRBD1 (6 bases). CDR3 size: 17 residues. V was cut by 7 bases and J by 2 bases, with 21 bases left in between. The germline gives CDR1 SNHLY, CDR2 FYNNEI.

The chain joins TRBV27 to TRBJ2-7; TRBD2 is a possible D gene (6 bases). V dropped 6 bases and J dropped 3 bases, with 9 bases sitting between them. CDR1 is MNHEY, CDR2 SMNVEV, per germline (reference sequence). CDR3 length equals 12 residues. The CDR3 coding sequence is TGTGCCAGCAGAACTAGCAACTACGAGCAGTACTTC. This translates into CASRTSNYEQYF.

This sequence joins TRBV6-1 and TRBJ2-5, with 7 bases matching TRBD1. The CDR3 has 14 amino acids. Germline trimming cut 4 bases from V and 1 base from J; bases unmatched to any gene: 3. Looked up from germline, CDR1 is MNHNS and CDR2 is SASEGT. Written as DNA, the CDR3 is TGTGCCAGCAGTGCGGGACAGCCCCAAGAGACCCAGTACTTC. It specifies CASSAGQPQETQYF.

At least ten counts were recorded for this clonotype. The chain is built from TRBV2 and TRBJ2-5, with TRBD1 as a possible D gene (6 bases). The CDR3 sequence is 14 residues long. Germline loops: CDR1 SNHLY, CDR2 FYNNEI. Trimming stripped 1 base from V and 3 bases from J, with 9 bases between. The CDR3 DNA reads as TGTGCCAGCAGTGAAGGGGGGACAAAAGAGACCCAGTACTTC. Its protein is CASSEGGTKETQYF.

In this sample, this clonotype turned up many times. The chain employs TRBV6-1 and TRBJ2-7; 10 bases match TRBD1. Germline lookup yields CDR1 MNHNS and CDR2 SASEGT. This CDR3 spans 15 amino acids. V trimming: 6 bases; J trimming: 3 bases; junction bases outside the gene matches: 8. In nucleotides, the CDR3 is TGTGCCAGCAGGATCGGGACAGGGGAATTCTACGAGCAGTACTTC. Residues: CASRIGTGEFYEQYF.

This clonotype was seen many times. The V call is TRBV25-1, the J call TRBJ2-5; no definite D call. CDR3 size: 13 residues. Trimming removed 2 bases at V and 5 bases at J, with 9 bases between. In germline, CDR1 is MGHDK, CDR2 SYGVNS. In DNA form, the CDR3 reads TGTGCCAGCAGTGAACCCCCTAGGGAGACCCAGTACTTC. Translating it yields CASSEPPRETQYF.

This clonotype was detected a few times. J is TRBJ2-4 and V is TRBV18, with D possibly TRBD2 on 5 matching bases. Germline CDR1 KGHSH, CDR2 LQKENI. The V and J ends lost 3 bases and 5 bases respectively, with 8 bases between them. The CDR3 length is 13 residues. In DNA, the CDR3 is TGTGCCAGCTCACCGACTATCCAAAACATTCAGTACTTC. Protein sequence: CASSPTIQNIQYF.

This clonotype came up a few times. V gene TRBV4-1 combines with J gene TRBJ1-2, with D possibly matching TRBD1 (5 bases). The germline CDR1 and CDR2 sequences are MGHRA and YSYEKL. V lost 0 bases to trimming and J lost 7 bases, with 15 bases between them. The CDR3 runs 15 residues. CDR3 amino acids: CASSQDTEVRAGYTF. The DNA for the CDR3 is TGCGCCAGCAGCCAAGATACGGAGGTCAGGGCTGGCTACACCTTC.

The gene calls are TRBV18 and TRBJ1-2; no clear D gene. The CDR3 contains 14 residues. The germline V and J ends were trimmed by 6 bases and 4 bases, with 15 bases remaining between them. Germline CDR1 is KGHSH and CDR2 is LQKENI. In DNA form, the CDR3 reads TGTGCCAGCTCGGAGTCCGCGACAAGCTATGGCTACACCTTC. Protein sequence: CASSESATSYGYTF.

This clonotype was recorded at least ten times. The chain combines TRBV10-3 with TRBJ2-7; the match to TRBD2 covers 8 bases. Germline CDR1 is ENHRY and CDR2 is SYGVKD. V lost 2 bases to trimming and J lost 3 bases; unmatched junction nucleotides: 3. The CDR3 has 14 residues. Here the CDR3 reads CAISERGGDYEQYF. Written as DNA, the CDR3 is TGTGCCATCAGTGAGCGGGGGGGCGACTACGAGCAGTACTTC.

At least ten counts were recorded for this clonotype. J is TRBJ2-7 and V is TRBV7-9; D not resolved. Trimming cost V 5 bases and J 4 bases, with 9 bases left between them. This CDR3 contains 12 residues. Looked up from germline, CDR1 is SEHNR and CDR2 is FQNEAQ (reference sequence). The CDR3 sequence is CASSPKDYEQYF. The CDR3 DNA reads TGTGCCAGCAGCCCAAAAGATTACGAGCAGTACTTC.

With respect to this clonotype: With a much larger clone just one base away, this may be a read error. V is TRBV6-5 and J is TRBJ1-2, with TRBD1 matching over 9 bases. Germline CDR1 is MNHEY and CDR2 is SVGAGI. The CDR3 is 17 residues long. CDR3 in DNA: TGTGCCAGCACTTACTACCTCCGGGACAGGGATTTTGATGGCTACACCTTC. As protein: CASTYYLRDRDFDGYTF.

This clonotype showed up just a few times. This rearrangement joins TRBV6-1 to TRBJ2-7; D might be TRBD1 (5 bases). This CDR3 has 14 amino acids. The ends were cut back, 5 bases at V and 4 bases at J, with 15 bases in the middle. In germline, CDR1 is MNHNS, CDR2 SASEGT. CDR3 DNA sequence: TGTGCCAGCAGTATTGGGGCTATGTCTTACGAGCAGTACTTC. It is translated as CASSIGAMSYEQYF.

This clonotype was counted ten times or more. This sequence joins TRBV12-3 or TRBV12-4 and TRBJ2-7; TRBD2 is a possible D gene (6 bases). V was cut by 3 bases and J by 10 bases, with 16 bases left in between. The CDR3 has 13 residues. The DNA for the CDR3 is TGTGCCAGCAGTTTGCAGGAGGGAGGCTCTCAGTACTTC. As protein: CASSLQEGGSQYF.

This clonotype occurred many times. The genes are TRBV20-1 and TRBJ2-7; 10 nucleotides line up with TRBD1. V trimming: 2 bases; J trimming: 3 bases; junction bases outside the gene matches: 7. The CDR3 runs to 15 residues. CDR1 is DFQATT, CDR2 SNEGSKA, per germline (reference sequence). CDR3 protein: CSARIDGQGGYEQYF. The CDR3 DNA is TGCAGTGCTAGAATTGACGGACAGGGGGGCTACGAGCAGTACTTC.

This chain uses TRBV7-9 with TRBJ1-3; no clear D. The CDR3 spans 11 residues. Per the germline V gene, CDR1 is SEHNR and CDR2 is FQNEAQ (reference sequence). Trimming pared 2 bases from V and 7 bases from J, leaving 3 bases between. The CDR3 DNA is TGTGCCAGCAGCTTACATAACACCATATATTTT. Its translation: CASSLHNTIYF.

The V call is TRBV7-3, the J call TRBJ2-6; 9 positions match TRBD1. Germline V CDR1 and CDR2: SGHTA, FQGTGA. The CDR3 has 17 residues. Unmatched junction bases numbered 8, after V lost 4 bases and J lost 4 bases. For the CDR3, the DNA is TGTGCCAGCAGCTCAGGGACAGGGTCATCAGGGGCCAACGTCCTGACTTTC. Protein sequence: CASSSGTGSSGANVLTF. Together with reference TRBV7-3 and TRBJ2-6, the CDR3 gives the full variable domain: GAGVSQTPSNKVTEKGKYVELRCDPISGHTALYWYRQSLGQGPEFLIYFQGTGAADDSGLPNDRFFAVRPEGSVSTLKIQRTERGDSAVYLCASSSGTGSSGANVLTFGAGSRLTVL.

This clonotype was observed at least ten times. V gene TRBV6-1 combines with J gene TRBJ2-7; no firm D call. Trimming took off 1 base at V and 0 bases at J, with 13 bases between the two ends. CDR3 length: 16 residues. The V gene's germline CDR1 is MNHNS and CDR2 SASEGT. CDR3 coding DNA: TGTGCCAGCAGTGAAGGCGGACCCTCGAGCTCCTACGAGCAGTACTTC. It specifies CASSEGGPSSSYEQYF.

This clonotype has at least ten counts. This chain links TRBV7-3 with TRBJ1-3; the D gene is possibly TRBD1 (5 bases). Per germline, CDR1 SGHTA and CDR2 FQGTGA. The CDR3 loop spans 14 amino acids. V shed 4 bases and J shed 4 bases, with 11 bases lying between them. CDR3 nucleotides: TGTGCCAGCAGCTCCGGAGGGGACGGAAACACCATATATTTT. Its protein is CASSSGGDGNTIYF.

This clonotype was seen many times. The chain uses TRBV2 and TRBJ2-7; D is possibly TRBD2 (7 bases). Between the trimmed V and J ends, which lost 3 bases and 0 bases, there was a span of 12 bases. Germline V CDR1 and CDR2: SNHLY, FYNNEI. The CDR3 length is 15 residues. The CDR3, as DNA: TGTGCCAGCAGTGAGGGGGGGACACTCTCCTACGAGCAGTACTTC. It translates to CASSEGGTLSYEQYF.

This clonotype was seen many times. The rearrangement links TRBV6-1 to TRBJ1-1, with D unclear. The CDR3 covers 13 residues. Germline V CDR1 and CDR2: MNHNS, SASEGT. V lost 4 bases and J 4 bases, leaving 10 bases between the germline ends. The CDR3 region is CASSAWGTTEAFF. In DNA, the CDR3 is TGTGCCAGCAGTGCGTGGGGTACCACTGAAGCTTTCTTT.

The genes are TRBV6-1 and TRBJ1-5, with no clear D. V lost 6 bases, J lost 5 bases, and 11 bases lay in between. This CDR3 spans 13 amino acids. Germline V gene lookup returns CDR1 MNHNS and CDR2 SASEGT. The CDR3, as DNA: TGTGCCAGCAGGCGCGGAGGAGATCAGCCCCAGCATTTT. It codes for CASRRGGDQPQHF.

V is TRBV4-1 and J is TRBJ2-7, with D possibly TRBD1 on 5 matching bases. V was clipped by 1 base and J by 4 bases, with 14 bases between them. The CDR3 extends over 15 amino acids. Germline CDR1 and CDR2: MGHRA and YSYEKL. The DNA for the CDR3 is TGCGCCAGCAGCCAAGTTGGGCAGGGTATTTACGAGCAGTACTTC. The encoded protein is CASSQVGQGIYEQYF.

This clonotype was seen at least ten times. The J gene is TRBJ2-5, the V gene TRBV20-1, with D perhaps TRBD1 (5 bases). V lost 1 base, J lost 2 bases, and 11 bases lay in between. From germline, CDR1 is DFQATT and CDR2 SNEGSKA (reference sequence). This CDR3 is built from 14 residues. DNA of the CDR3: TGCAGTGCTAGAGTGGCAGGGTTACAAGAGACCCAGTACTTC. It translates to CSARVAGLQETQYF.

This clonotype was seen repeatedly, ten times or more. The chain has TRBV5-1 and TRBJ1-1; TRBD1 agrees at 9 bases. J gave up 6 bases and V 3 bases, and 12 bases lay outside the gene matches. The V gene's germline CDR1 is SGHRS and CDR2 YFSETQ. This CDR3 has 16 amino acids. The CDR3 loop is CASSWYTGGAGAEAFF. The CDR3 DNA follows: TGCGCCAGCAGCTGGTACACAGGGGGCGCAGGGGCTGAAGCTTTCTTT.

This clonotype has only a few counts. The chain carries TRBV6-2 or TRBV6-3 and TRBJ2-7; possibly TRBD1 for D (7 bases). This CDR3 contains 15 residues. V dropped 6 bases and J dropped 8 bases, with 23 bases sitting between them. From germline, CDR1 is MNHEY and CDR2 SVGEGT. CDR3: CASRPGVIPGGQQYF. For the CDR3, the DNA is TGTGCCAGCAGACCGGGGGTGATCCCAGGGGGGCAGCAGTACTTC.